This T cell receptor (beta chain) was recovered during a study of blood T cell repertoires in COVID-19. The CDR3 is 14 residues long. With 5 bases clipped from V and 1 base from J, the junction kept 2 bases outside the gene matches. Germline V gene sequence: CDR1 MNHNY, CDR2 SVGAGI (reference sequence). This table comes from immunoSEQ multiplex PCR, and its TCRdb copy is limited to in-frame clones, with some not included. Here the sample spans approximately 180,000 clones, over 75% being singletons. Material for sequencing was peripheral blood. The sequence was obtained from a man aged 60 to 69 with acute or convalescent COVID-19. The V and J genes are TRBV6-6 and TRBJ2-1; 7 bases match TRBD2. The DNA of the CDR3 is TGTGCCAGCAGTCGGCGGGAGTCCTACAATGAGCAGTTCTTC. It encodes CASSRRESYNEQFF.